The rows below give T cell receptor beta chains drawn from one sample of a study of CD8 T cells in Susac syndrome. TCRdb reprocessed the immunoSEQ multiplex PCR reads with MiXCR, giving one entry per CDR3 protein. The table shows about 400,000 distinct CDR3 sequences, with more than 80% occurring only once. Material for sequencing was CD8+ T cells from PBMCs. These receptors came from a human donor with multiple sclerosis. Both conserved end residues are part of each CDR3. D genes are given only for firm matches. Only part of the rows carry a size: once, few, many, or a class if the clone is expanded.

TRBD1,TRBV27,16,NA,TRBJ1-2,TGTGCCAGCAGTTTATCCGGGGGAGAGGGGGCCTATGGCTACACCTTC,CASSLSGGEGAYGYTF
TRBD2,TRBV6-1,15,NA,TRBJ2-3,TGTGCCAGCCTGACTAGCGGGGGAAACACAGATACGCAGTATTTT,CASLTSGGNTDTQYF
NA,TRBV4-1,15,NA,TRBJ2-2,TGCGCCAGCAGCCAAGGCCGGACCAGCGCCGGGGAGCTGTTTTTT,CASSQGRTSAGELFF
TRBD1,TRBV19,14,NA,TRBJ2-7,TGTGCCAGTAGTATCGGGACAGGGTTCTACGAGCAGTACTTC,CASSIGTGFYEQYF
NA,TRBV6-1,14,NA,TRBJ1-1,TGTGCCAGCAGTGAAGCTAATACCAACACTGAAGCTTTCTTT,CASSEANTNTEAFF
NA,TRBV5-4,13,NA,TRBJ1-1,TGTGCCAGCAGCACCCCGTGGGACACTGAAGCTTTCTTT,CASSTPWDTEAFF
TRBD1,TRBV29-1,12,NA,TRBJ1-2,TGCAGCCTTCGGACAGGGCCCTATGGCTACACCTTC,CSLRTGPYGYTF
NA,TRBV4-1,14,NA,TRBJ2-5,TGCGCCAGCAGCCGACGGACTGACAGCGAGACCCAGTACTTC,CASSRRTDSETQYF
NA,TRBV5-1,14,NA,TRBJ2-7,TGCGCCAGCAGCTTGGGAAGGGGGGAAGCCGAGCAGTACTTC,CASSLGRGEAEQYF
NA,TRBV9,17,NA,TRBJ2-1,TGTGCCAGCAGCGTAGTATCGGCGGTGAGCTCCTACAATGAGCAGTTCTTC,CASSVVSAVSSYNEQFF
NA,TRBV27,14,few,TRBJ2-2,TGTGCCAGCAGTTTAGGGGCCAACACCGGGGAGCTGTTTTTT,CASSLGANTGELFF
TRBD2,TRBV6-1,15,few,TRBJ2-3,TGTGCCAGCAGTGAAATAGCGGGTAGCACAGATACGCAGTATTTT,CASSEIAGSTDTQYF
NA,TRBV6-5,13,NA,TRBJ1-2,TGTGCCAGCAGTGATCCCGGAGGGTATGGCTACACCTTC,CASSDPGGYGYTF
NA,TRBV27,15,NA,TRBJ2-1,TGTGCCAGCAGTCTAATACAGGGAACACACAATGAGCAGTTCTTC,CASSLIQGTHNEQFF
TRBD2,TRBV14,18,NA,TRBJ2-5,TGTGCCAGCAGCCCTCGGGCGGGGGGCCAATTGTGGAGGGAGACCCAGTACTTC,CASSPRAGGQLWRETQYF
NA,TRBV9,14,NA,TRBJ1-1,TGTGCCAGCAGCGTTGTGGGAATGAACACTGAAGCTTTCTTT,CASSVVGMNTEAFF
NA,TRBV20-1,14,NA,TRBJ2-7,TGCAGTGCTAGAGAATTCGCAGGGAACCACGAGCAGTACTTC,CSAREFAGNHEQYF
NA,TRBV12-3/TRBV12-4,14,NA,TRBJ2-7,TGTGCCAGCAGTTATGGCCCCGGGGCCTACGAGCAGTACTTC,CASSYGPGAYEQYF
TRBD1,TRBV30,14,NA,TRBJ2-7,TGTGCCTGGATCCGCCGGGACAGGGGCTACGAGCAGTACTTC,CAWIRRDRGYEQYF
NA,TRBV29-1,14,NA,TRBJ2-1,TGCAGCGTTGAAAGGCAGGGTTCGGACAATGAGCAGTTCTTC,CSVERQGSDNEQFF
NA,TRBV30,12,NA,TRBJ2-7,TGTGCCTGGAGTGTACTACAATACGAGCAGTACTTC,CAWSVLQYEQYF
NA,TRBV2,10,few,TRBJ2-7,TGTGCCAGCCGGGACTACGAGCAGTACTTC,CASRDYEQYF
TRBD1,TRBV13,15,NA,TRBJ2-7,TGTGCCAGCAGCCCGAAGCAAGAGGGGGCGCGGGAGCAGTACTTC,CASSPKQEGAREQYF
NA,TRBV30,16,NA,TRBJ1-1,TGTGCCTGGAACCCGGGTGTGGCGGGTCTTAGCTCTGAAGCTTTCTTT,CAWNPGVAGLSSEAFF
NA,TRBV29-1,13,NA,TRBJ2-7,TGCAGCGTCTTATTGCAGGGCTCCTACGAGCAGTACTTC,CSVLLQGSYEQYF
TRBD1,TRBV7-7,15,few,TRBJ2-7,TGTGCCAGCAGCGCCGGGACAGGGGATTCCTACGAGCAGTACTTC,CASSAGTGDSYEQYF
NA,TRBV27,10,NA,TRBJ1-5,TGTGCCAGCGGATGGCAGCCCCAGCATTTT,CASGWQPQHF
TRBD1,TRBV29-1,12,NA,TRBJ1-5,TGCAGACCGACAGGGGTTGGTCAGCCCCAGCATTTT,CRPTGVGQPQHF
TRBD2,TRBV3-1,17,NA,TRBJ2-5,TGTGCCAGCAGCTCAACTATTAGCGGGGGGGACCAAGAGACCCAGTACTTC,CASSSTISGGDQETQYF
NA,TRBV30,12,NA,TRBJ2-7,TGTGCCTGGAACAGTTTATCATCCGAGCAGTACTTC,CAWNSLSSEQYF
NA,TRBV4-1,17,NA,TRBJ2-3,TGCGCCAGCAGCCAAGATTGGGGGCTAGCCGGTTTAGATACGCAGTATTTT,CASSQDWGLAGLDTQYF
TRBD2,TRBV18,18,NA,TRBJ2-1,TGTGCCAGCTCACTGGATGCCTCTACTAGCGGGGCCTACAATGAGCAGTTCTTC,CASSLDASTSGAYNEQFF